The 19 T cell receptor beta chains given below trace back to one sample, sequenced in a study of blood T cell repertoires in COVID-19. This table comes from immunoSEQ multiplex PCR, and its TCRdb copy is limited to in-frame clones, with some not included. The table has around 200,000 clones, 80% to 85% seen once. The sample consisted of peripheral blood. The receptors were gathered from a woman between 40 and 50 years old with acute or convalescent COVID-19.

This clone was seen once. The chain joins TRBV2 to TRBJ2-1; 8 bases fit TRBD2. Germline lookup yields CDR1 SNHLY and CDR2 FYNNEI. The CDR3 has 19 residues. The J segment lost 8 bases and the V segment lost 2 bases, leaving 20 bases of the junction unmatched. CDR3 region: CASSEQGFSGLDGDDEQFF. The CDR3 DNA reads as TGTGCCAGCAGTGAACAGGGTTTCTCGGGACTAGACGGAGACGATGAGCAGTTCTTC.

The chain combines TRBV5-1 with TRBJ1-5; D is unclear. CDR3 length: 13 residues. In germline, CDR1 is SGHRS, CDR2 YFSETQ. V was cut by 4 bases and J by 0 bases, with 5 bases left in between. The CDR3 is CASSAGSNQPQHF. For the CDR3, the DNA is TGCGCCAGCAGCGCCGGTAGCAATCAGCCCCAGCATTTT.

The chain uses TRBV15 and TRBJ2-1; a possible D gene is TRBD2 (5 bases). CDR1 is LNHNV and CDR2 is YYDKDF in the germline V gene (reference sequence). The CDR3 extends over 15 amino acids. V lost 0 bases and J lost 9, with 15 bases in between. CDR3 region: CATSREPSRVGEQFF. CDR3 in DNA: TGTGCCACCAGCAGAGAACCTAGCCGGGTGGGTGAGCAGTTCTTC.

This chain links TRBV3-1 (or the pseudogene TRBV3-2) with TRBJ1-2; 9 bases are a match to TRBD1. The CDR3 loop spans 15 amino acids. Trimming removed 3 bases from V and 7 bases from J; junction bases left unmatched: 9. Germline V lookup: CDR1 LGHDT, CDR2 YNNKEL (reference sequence). The CDR3 DNA follows: TGTGCCAGCAGCCACCACCCTGGGACAGGGTCTGGCTACACCTTC. Translation: CASSHHPGTGSGYTF.

The sample holds a few counts of this clone. This chain uses TRBV6-1 with TRBJ2-5; D is unclear. Germline V gives CDR1 MNHNS, CDR2 SASEGT. Trimming removed 1 base at V and 1 base at J, with 7 bases between. This CDR3 comprises 14 residues. The CDR3 nucleotides read TGTGCCAGCAGTGAAGGGCCAGGCCAAGAGACCCAGTACTTC. Amino acids: CASSEGPGQETQYF.

This chain links TRBV19 with TRBJ2-1; 8 positions agree with TRBD2. Germline CDR1 is LNHDA and CDR2 is SQIVND (reference sequence). The CDR3 runs 18 residues. V lost 5 bases to trimming and J lost 7 bases; unmatched junction nucleotides: 19. CDR3: CASSPRGVVAGGFNEQFF. The CDR3 DNA is TGTGCCAGTAGTCCTAGAGGGGTTGTCGCGGGAGGTTTTAATGAGCAGTTCTTC.

The chain recombines TRBV3-1 (or the pseudogene TRBV3-2) with TRBJ2-7; 11 bases agree with TRBD2. The CDR3 sequence is 14 residues long. The V gene's germline CDR1 is LGHDT and CDR2 YNNKEL (reference sequence). J gave up 7 bases and V 8 bases, and 10 bases lay outside the gene matches. CDR3 amino acids: CASAFSGGAGEQYF. The CDR3 bases are TGTGCCAGCGCTTTTAGCGGGGGGGCTGGGGAGCAGTACTTC.

This chain uses TRBV27 with TRBJ2-1; 8 bases are a match to TRBD2. The junction had 17 bases not matched to a gene; V was cut back by 5 bases and J by 5 bases. The CDR3 has 18 residues. Germline assignment: CDR1 MNHEY and CDR2 SMNVEV (reference sequence). CDR3 DNA: TGTGCCAGCAGTCTCCGAGGTGTAGCGGGATACTTAGACAATGAGCAGTTCTTC. It encodes CASSLRGVAGYLDNEQFF.

V is TRBV18 and J is TRBJ2-1, with TRBD2 identical over 13 bases. V shed 4 bases and J 7 bases; nucleotides not matched to a gene: 7. Per the germline V gene, CDR1 is KGHSH and CDR2 is LQKENI. There are 16 residues in the CDR3. CDR3 in DNA: TGTGCCAGCTCACGTCCGGGACTAGCGGGACATAATGAGCAGTTCTTC. This translates into CASSRPGLAGHNEQFF.

V usage is TRBV28 and J usage is TRBJ1-1; 11 positions agree with TRBD1. Germline CDR1 reads MDHEN; CDR2 reads SYDVKM. V lost 3 bases and J lost 10; bases outside the gene matches: 7. CDR3 length: 14 residues. The CDR3 region has the DNA TGTGCCAGCAGTTTGGGACAGGGGGGGAATCGAGCTTTCTTT. This gives the protein CASSLGQGGNRAFF. The variable domain in full, with the rest retrieved from reference TRBV28 and TRBJ1-1, is DVKVTQSSRYLVKRTGEKVFLECVQDMDHENMFWYRQDPGLGLRLIYFSYDVKMKEKGDIPEGYSVSREKKERFSLILESASTNQTSMYLCASSLGQGGNRAFFGQGTRLTVV.

The genes are TRBV9 and TRBJ1-6; D might be TRBD1 (5 bases). The length of the CDR3 is 20 residues. From germline, CDR1 is SGDLS and CDR2 YYNGEE. V dropped 0 bases and J dropped 0 bases, with 19 bases sitting between them. The CDR3 DNA is TGTGCCAGCAGCGTAGAGTATAGGGGAAACCCGAGCTCCTATAATTCACCCCTCCACTTT. Its translation is CASSVEYRGNPSSYNSPLHF.

The J gene is TRBJ2-3, the V gene TRBV4-2, with D perhaps TRBD2 (6 bases). CDR3 length equals 14 residues. Germline CDR1 LGHNA, CDR2 YNFKEQ. V was clipped by 7 bases and J by 1 base, with 12 bases between them. CDR3 sequence: CASTLGGGTDTQYF. DNA of the CDR3: TGTGCCAGCACCCTCGGCGGGGGCACAGATACGCAGTATTTT.

This chain links TRBV5-1 with TRBJ1-2; 9 bases are shared with TRBD1. With V trimmed by 4 bases and J by 7 bases, 5 bases remained unmatched. The CDR3 spans 13 residues. Germline loops: CDR1 SGHRS, CDR2 YFSETQ. The CDR3 region is CASSIQQGAGYTF. The CDR3, as DNA: TGCGCCAGCAGCATTCAACAGGGGGCTGGCTACACCTTC.

The genes are TRBV12-3 or TRBV12-4 and TRBJ2-3; D unresolved. V gave up 3 bases and J gave up 5 bases, with 6 bases separating them. The CDR3 totals 12 residues. Here the CDR3 reads CASSFPLDTQYF. In DNA, the CDR3 is TGTGCCAGCAGTTTCCCCCTAGATACGCAGTATTTT.

This chain joins TRBV10-3 and TRBJ1-6, with no clear D. Trimming shortened V by 2 bases and J by 0 bases, and 8 bases separated the two germline ends. CDR1 is ENHRY, CDR2 SYGVKD, per germline. The CDR3 is 16 amino acids. The CDR3 region has the DNA TGTGCCATCAGTGAGCGGAGGAGCTCCTATAATTCACCCCTCCACTTT. This translates into CAISERRSSYNSPLHF.

The sample holds a few counts of this clone. The chain joins TRBV7-9 to TRBJ2-1, with a possible D match to TRBD2 (5 bases). Per germline, CDR1 SEHNR and CDR2 FQNEAQ (reference sequence). The CDR3 runs to 12 residues. Trimming took off 8 bases at V and 3 bases at J, with 8 bases between the two ends. CDR3 sequence (DNA): TGTGCCAGCCGGACTTTCTACAATGAGCAGTTCTTC. The encoded protein is CASRTFYNEQFF.

Here the CDR3 reads CASSPAQGEAFF. Here the CDR3 DNA reads TGTGCCAGCTCACCAGCACAGGGGGAAGCTTTCTTT. The chain combines TRBV18 with TRBJ1-1; 7 bases line up with TRBD1. V lost 2 bases and J lost 8; bases outside the gene matches: 2. The CDR3 covers 12 residues. Looked up from germline, CDR1 is KGHSH and CDR2 is LQKENI. The full variable domain, rest sourced from reference TRBV18 and TRBJ1-1, is NAGVMQNPRHLVRRRGQEARLRCSPMKGHSHVYWYRQLPEEGLKFMVYLQKENIIDESGMPKERFSAEFPKEGPSILRIQQVVRGDSAAYFCASSPAQGEAFFGQGTRLTVV.

V gene TRBV9 combines with J gene TRBJ2-2; TRBD2 matches at 7 bases. The CDR3 extends over 16 amino acids. Germline-derived CDR1 and CDR2 are SGDLS and YYNGEE. The ends lost 2 bases at V and 3 bases at J; junction bases unmatched: 7. The CDR3 nucleotides read TGTGCCAGCAGCGTGTGGGGGACTACAGACACCGGGGAGCTGTTTTTT. This encodes CASSVWGTTDTGELFF.

This rearrangement joins TRBV5-1 to TRBJ2-5; D is perhaps TRBD2 (6 bases). This CDR3 is built from 15 residues. V lost 0 bases to trimming and J lost 5 bases, with 14 bases between them. Germline assignment: CDR1 SGHRS and CDR2 YFSETQ. The CDR3 protein is CASSLGRAGEETQYF. The CDR3 DNA reads TGCGCCAGCAGCTTGGGGAGAGCGGGTGAGGAGACCCAGTACTTC.